In this sample, the clone carrying this TCR beta chain turned up many times. Its antigen is still unknown. Researchers defined stable Graves' hyperthyroidism as no ophthalmopathy progression within 18 months. This sample was included in a study of T cells in Graves' hyperthyroidism and ophthalmopathy. The V gene's germline CDR1 is KGHSH and CDR2 LQKENI. This CDR3 is 14 amino acids long. Trimming stripped 3 bases from V and 5 bases from J, with 13 bases between. Amplified TCR beta CDR3 regions derived from RNA transcripts. A first-round RT-PCR of the TCR CDR3 used the HTBI primer set. TCRdb passed the multiplex PCR reads through MiXCR, listing each CDR3 protein once. The table includes hundreds of thousands of distinct CDR3 sequences, over 15% detected once. The study's findings and limits: Using 13 V-J features, a model discriminated ophthalmopathy from stable hyperthyroidism.

The receptor comes from a young woman with Graves' hyperthyroidism. The sample comprised blood. The chain employs TRBV18 and TRBJ1-1; D is undetermined. The CDR3, as DNA: TGTGCCAGCTCACCGGGTGTGGTTGAAACTGAAGCTTTCTTT. Translation: CASSPGVVETEAFF.